What follows are 23 T cell receptor beta chains derived from one specimen sequenced in a study of cytomegalovirus exposure and HLA in healthy donors. The PCR contained 60 Vbeta and 13 Jbeta primers. Only in-frame clones appear in the TCRdb table, and some are missing; sequencing was by immunoSEQ multiplex PCR. The sample includes roughly 150,000 clones, 65% to 70% of them seen just once. The sample was PBMCs. The receptors shown here come from a human donor in good health.

The CDR3 reads CASNTLAGRDTGELFF. The CDR3 DNA is TGTGCCAGCAATACCCTAGCCGGGAGAGACACCGGGGAGCTGTTTTTT. This sequence joins TRBV6-6 and TRBJ2-2; D might be TRBD2 (6 bases). Trimming removed 7 bases at V and 3 bases at J, with 18 bases between. Germline V gene sequence: CDR1 MNHNY, CDR2 SVGAGI (reference sequence). This CDR3 is built from 16 residues.

The chain carries TRBV28 and TRBJ2-7; TRBD2 is a possible D gene (5 bases). This CDR3 contains 13 residues. Trimming removed 4 bases at V and 9 bases at J, with 16 bases between. Germline V CDR1 and CDR2: MDHEN, SYDVKM. This chain's CDR3 is CASSSGDILGQYF. The DNA for the CDR3 is TGTGCCAGCAGTTCCGGGGATATACTGGGGCAGTACTTC. The variable domain in full, completed from reference TRBV28 and TRBJ2-7, reads DVKVTQSSRYLVKRTGEKVFLECVQDMDHENMFWYRQDPGLGLRLIYFSYDVKMKEKGDIPEGYSVSREKKERFSLILESASTNQTSMYLCASSSGDILGQYFGPGTRLTVT.

The chain carries TRBV7-8 and TRBJ2-7, with 7 bases fitting TRBD1. The junction had 7 bases not matched to a gene; V was cut back by 5 bases and J by 0 bases. The CDR3 totals 15 residues. CDR1 and CDR2 from the germline V gene are SGHVS and FQNEAQ. Here the CDR3 reads CASSPDRRSSYEQYF. CDR3 in DNA: TGTGCCAGCAGCCCGGACAGGCGCAGCTCCTACGAGCAGTACTTC.

The rearrangement uses TRBV10-1 and TRBJ2-7; a weak D match, TRBD1 (6 bases). Germline CDR1 reads WNHNN; CDR2 reads SYGVQD (reference sequence). Trimming removed 3 bases from V and 5 bases from J, with 20 bases in between. CDR3 size: 16 residues. This chain's CDR3 is CASSEGLGQGSDEQYF. Here the CDR3 DNA reads TGCGCCAGCAGTGAAGGCCTAGGGCAGGGGTCCGACGAGCAGTACTTC.

This chain joins TRBV7-3 and TRBJ2-3, with D possibly matching TRBD1 (7 bases). V lost 1 base, J lost 2 bases, and 13 bases lay in between. In germline, CDR1 is SGHTA, CDR2 FQGTGA. The CDR3 is made up of 16 amino acids. CDR3 loop: CASSLKGGGATDTQYF. The CDR3 region has the DNA TGTGCCAGCAGCTTAAAAGGGGGCGGGGCCACAGATACGCAGTATTTT.

The chain uses TRBV29-1 and TRBJ2-2, with 7 bases that match TRBD1. V was pared by 7 bases and J by 7 bases, with 6 bases of the junction left unmatched. In germline, CDR1 is SQVTM, CDR2 ANQGSEA. This CDR3 spans 12 amino acids. The CDR3 nucleotides read TGCAGCGCAGGACAGGCGGTCGGGGAGCTGTTTTTT. Amino acids: CSAGQAVGELFF.

This clone was picked up a small number of times. This chain connects TRBV29-1 to TRBJ1-5; TRBD1 might be the D (5 bases). This CDR3 region has 13 residues. V was shortened by 4 bases and J by 1 base, with 8 bases between the two germline ends. Germline values: CDR1 SQVTM, CDR2 ANQGSEA. CDR3: CSVGGVSNQPQHF. The CDR3 bases are TGCAGCGTTGGGGGGGTGAGCAATCAGCCCCAGCATTTT. Together with reference TRBV29-1 and TRBJ1-5, the CDR3 gives the full variable domain: SAVISQKPSRDICQRGTSLTIQCQVDSQVTMMFWYRQQPGQSLTLIATANQGSEATYESGFVIDKFPISRPNLTFSTLTVSNMSPEDSSIYLCSVGGVSNQPQHFGDGTRLSIL.

The CDR3 loop is CASSLLLGTDHNEQFF. CDR3 nucleotide sequence: TGCGCCAGCAGCTTGTTATTGGGGACAGACCACAATGAGCAGTTCTTC. V gene TRBV5-1 combines with J gene TRBJ2-1, with TRBD1 matching over 7 bases. Germline-derived CDR1 and CDR2 are SGHRS and YFSETQ. V dropped 1 base and J dropped 5; count of bases not matched to a gene: 9. The CDR3 has 16 residues.

CDR3 sequence reads: CASSLFSTGEGYTF. The CDR3 DNA is TGTGCCAGCAGTTTATTCTCGACAGGGGAAGGCTACACCTTC. J is TRBJ1-2 and V is TRBV27; 8 nucleotides line up with TRBD1. This CDR3 is 14 amino acids long. Trimming removed 1 base from V and 8 bases from J; junction bases left unmatched: 6. Germline CDR1 MNHEY, CDR2 SMNVEV (reference sequence).

V and J are TRBV4-2 and TRBJ2-7; D is undetermined. There are 12 residues in the CDR3. The V and J ends lost 4 bases and 5 bases respectively, with 9 bases between them. Per germline, CDR1 LGHNA and CDR2 YNFKEQ. CDR3 sequence reads: CASSRLVNEQYF. CDR3 bases: TGTGCCAGCAGCCGTTTAGTGAACGAGCAGTACTTC.

V gene TRBV5-4 combines with J gene TRBJ2-6; D gene uncertain. CDR1 is SGHNT, CDR2 YYREEE, per germline (reference sequence). Trimming cost V 1 base and J 2 bases, with 7 bases left between them. The CDR3 is made up of 15 amino acids. Written as DNA, the CDR3 is TGTGCCAGCAGCTTGCCCGCGGCTGGGGCCAACGTCCTGACTTTC. As protein: CASSLPAAGANVLTF.

The chain links TRBV27 to TRBJ2-1; TRBD2 agrees at 11 bases. Losses at the gene ends were 5 bases for V and 5 bases for J; bases not matched to a gene: 5. The CDR3 is made up of 15 amino acids. Germline assignment: CDR1 MNHEY and CDR2 SMNVEV (reference sequence). Here the CDR3 DNA reads TGTGCCAGCAGTGAACTAGCGGGAGTCCACAATGAGCAGTTCTTC. Protein sequence: CASSELAGVHNEQFF.

DNA for the CDR3: TGTGCCAGCAGCTTGGGACTAGCGGGAGGGCGAGAGCAGTTCTTC. This gives the protein CASSLGLAGGREQFF. The chain joins TRBV5-8 to TRBJ2-1; TRBD2 matches at 14 bases. Germline V lookup: CDR1 SGHTS, CDR2 YDEGEE. This CDR3 has 15 residues. V lost 0 bases, J lost 10 bases, and 3 bases stayed unmatched.

The chain joins TRBV5-1 to TRBJ2-1; 8 nucleotides line up with TRBD2. This CDR3 comprises 17 residues. V trimming: 4 bases; J trimming: 6 bases; junction bases outside the gene matches: 15. Germline CDR1 is SGHRS and CDR2 is YFSETQ. The CDR3 here is CASSQTAGGPPSNEQFF. The CDR3 nucleotides are TGCGCCAGCAGCCAAACCGCGGGGGGCCCCCCTAGCAATGAGCAGTTCTTC.

The chain employs TRBV5-4 and TRBJ2-1; 9 bases fit TRBD2. Germline trimming cut 4 bases from V and 8 bases from J; bases unmatched to any gene: 4. CDR1 is SGHNT, CDR2 YYREEE, per germline (reference sequence). CDR3 length: 13 amino acids. The CDR3 DNA follows: TGTGCCAGCAGCCTTAGCGGGGGAGATGAGCAGTTCTTC. Translated, it gives CASSLSGGDEQFF.

As to this clone: Other nucleotide sequences in the sample specify the same CDR3. The chain has TRBV19 and TRBJ2-1; 9 bases are shared with TRBD2. Germline CDR1 LNHDA, CDR2 SQIVND (reference sequence). This CDR3 region has 14 residues. Losses at the gene ends were 1 base for V and 5 bases for J; bases not matched to a gene: 0. In DNA form, the CDR3 reads TGTGCCAGTAGTATAGGACTAGCGGACAATGAGCAGTTCTTC. Its protein product is CASSIGLADNEQFF.

This chain uses TRBV27 with TRBJ1-1; no firm D call. The V and J ends lost 4 bases and 3 bases respectively, with 18 bases between them. This CDR3 is built from 16 residues. Germline CDR1 is MNHEY and CDR2 is SMNVEV (reference sequence). DNA of the CDR3: TGTGCCAGCAGTTATGTTCTTTATGGAGAGGACACTGAAGCTTTCTTT. Its translation: CASSYVLYGEDTEAFF.

This chain joins TRBV9 and TRBJ2-1; the D gene is possibly TRBD1 (5 bases). Germline V gene lookup returns CDR1 SGDLS and CDR2 YYNGEE. Trimming took 0 bases from V and 0 from J, leaving 7 bases between them. The length of the CDR3 is 15 residues. CDR3 protein: CASSVGDSSYNEQFF. Here the CDR3 DNA reads TGTGCCAGCAGCGTAGGCGACAGCTCCTACAATGAGCAGTTCTTC.

In the case of this clone: At the DNA level, this CDR3 is encoded by other sequences in the same sample as well. The gene calls are TRBV18 and TRBJ2-7, with 7 positions matching TRBD1. Germline V CDR1 and CDR2: KGHSH, LQKENI. The CDR3 spans 13 residues. The V and J ends lost 2 bases and 3 bases, in that order; junction bases with no gene match: 1. This CDR3 is CASSPGTDYEQYF. The CDR3 DNA reads as TGTGCCAGCTCACCAGGGACAGACTACGAGCAGTACTTC.

This clone was counted between two and nine times. This chain connects TRBV4-2 to TRBJ2-1; TRBD1 might be the D (6 bases). V was pared by 0 bases and J by 4 bases, with 13 bases between. The CDR3 loop spans 16 amino acids. Looked up from germline, CDR1 is LGHNA and CDR2 is YNFKEQ. The CDR3 DNA sequence: TGTGCCAGCAGCCAAGATCAGGGGAGCGGATACAATGAGCAGTTCTTC. It codes for CASSQDQGSGYNEQFF.

The V and J genes are TRBV5-4 and TRBJ2-7; D gene unclear. V was pared by 4 bases and J by 2 bases, with 13 bases between. The V gene's germline CDR1 is SGHNT and CDR2 YYREEE (reference sequence). This CDR3 spans 14 amino acids. The CDR3 is CASSRGGSTYEQYF. The CDR3, as DNA: TGTGCCAGCAGCAGAGGCGGCTCCACCTACGAGCAGTACTTC.

This rearrangement joins TRBV4-1 to TRBJ2-5; perhaps TRBD2 as D (6 bases). V lost 5 bases and J lost 1, with 14 bases in between. CDR1 is MGHRA and CDR2 is YSYEKL in the germline V gene. The CDR3 runs 15 residues. In DNA form, the CDR3 reads TGCGCCAGCAGCGTAGCGGCGCAGGGCCAAGAGACCCAGTACTTC. Amino acid sequence: CASSVAAQGQETQYF.

The rearrangement uses TRBV10-3 and TRBJ1-5, with no clear D. The ends were cut back, 6 bases at V and 6 bases at J, with 12 bases in the middle. Germline loops: CDR1 ENHRY, CDR2 SYGVKD. The CDR3 has 13 amino acids. This chain's CDR3 is CAISEGWAQPQHF. In nucleotides, the CDR3 is TGTGCCATCAGCGAGGGTTGGGCTCAGCCCCAGCATTTT.